Described below is a single T cell receptor beta chain sequence and its context. Its antigen is currently unknown. This sample is part of a study of CXCR3-negative and CXCR3-positive naive CD8 T cells. In preparing the TRB cDNA libraries, 5' RACE with UMI labels was used. TCRdb reanalyzed the 5' RACE reads, giving one entry per CDR3 protein sequence and no DNA. This listing includes some 130,000 distinct CDR3 sequences. Study-wide points: Naive cells positive for CXCR3 carried more hydrophobic TRB CDR3s than CXCR3-negative ones. In both naive subsets diversity was comparably high, whereas memory CD8+ cells showed much lower diversity. Freshly isolated PBMCs were used in most assays, given partial CXCR3 loss after freezing.

Naive CD8+ T cells were CD45RO-CCR7+CD27+CD95-. Sequenced: naive CXCR3- CD8+ T cells from blood. The subset denotes: CD45RO-CCR7+CD27+CD95- naive CD8+ T cells lacking CXCR3 (TNR3-). This clonotype originated in a human donor in good health. Some clones in this sample may be carry-over from other donors' samples.

The CDR3 protein is CAARGLNTIYF. The chain employs TRBV6-5 and TRBJ1-3; the TRBD1 assignment by TCRdb is unverifiable without DNA. The CDR3 length is 11 residues. Per the germline V gene, CDR1 is MNHEY and CDR2 is SVGAGI.